These 25 T cell receptor beta chains originate from one sample sequenced in a study of high-grade serous ovarian cancer treatment subgroups. Sequenced by immunoSEQ multiplex PCR; TCRdb stores in-frame clones only, minus some. The sample holds about 36,000 clones, about 79% seen once. Tumor samples were obtained before definitive surgery or chemotherapy. The source material was tumor tissue. The receptors shown here come from a human donor with high-grade serous ovarian cancer.

This rearrangement joins TRBV7-2 to TRBJ1-2, with no clear D. This CDR3 contains 12 residues. Germline CDR1 SGHTA, CDR2 FQGNSA. The germline V and J ends were trimmed by 4 bases and 7 bases, with 10 bases remaining between them. The CDR3 here is CASSSQNIGYTF. The CDR3, as DNA: TGTGCCAGCAGCTCCCAAAATATTGGCTACACCTTC.

CDR3 DNA: TGTGCCAGCAGGCCATTCCGGGACAGGGCTGGCTACACCTTC. Amino acid sequence: CASRPFRDRAGYTF. J is TRBJ1-2 and V is TRBV28; 9 bases are shared with TRBD1. Germline CDR1 reads MDHEN; CDR2 reads SYDVKM. V dropped 6 bases and J dropped 7; count of bases not matched to a gene: 9. The CDR3 spans 14 residues.

This clone was counted between two and nine times. The J gene is TRBJ2-6, the V gene TRBV12-1; TRBD2, the D gene given by the table, was not confirmed from the DNA. TRBV12-1 is marked as a pseudogene. The CDR3 loop spans 13 amino acids. The CDR3 DNA sequence: TGTGCCAGCAGCCCCTCCGGGGCCAACGTCCTGACTTTC. This sequence encodes CASSPSGANVLTF.

The J gene is TRBJ1-1, the V gene TRBV29-1, with 7 bases fitting TRBD1. With 3 bases clipped from V and 0 bases from J, the junction kept 10 bases outside the gene matches. The CDR3 loop spans 16 amino acids. Germline V gene lookup returns CDR1 SQVTM and CDR2 ANQGSEA. CDR3 residues: CSVELQGGYMNTEAFF. CDR3 bases: TGCAGCGTTGAGTTGCAGGGGGGATACATGAACACTGAAGCTTTCTTT.

The chain links TRBV5-6 to TRBJ2-5; TRBD1 or TRBD2 may be the D gene (5 bases each). The DNA end is more similar to TRBJ2-7, so the J call may be wrong. Germline V CDR1 and CDR2: SGHDT, YYEEEE. CDR3 length: 15 residues. CDR3 region: CASSSLGVQSYEQYF. The CDR3 DNA is TGTGCCAGCAGCTCTTTGGGGGTCCAATCCTACGAGCAGTACTTC.

This clone was recorded a few times. This rearrangement joins TRBV27 to TRBJ1-1; no clear D gene. V was clipped by 6 bases and J by 4 bases, with 12 bases between them. The CDR3 is 13 residues long. Germline values: CDR1 MNHEY, CDR2 SMNVEV (reference sequence). The CDR3 loop reads CASRAGKGTEAFF. The CDR3 DNA follows: TGTGCCAGCAGGGCGGGTAAGGGCACTGAAGCTTTCTTT.

The rearrangement links TRBV29-1 to TRBJ2-2; TRBD1 matches at 7 bases. Germline CDR1 is SQVTM and CDR2 is ANQGSEA. The CDR3 is 14 residues long. The V segment lost 7 bases and the J segment 6 bases; nucleotides outside the gene matches: 11. CDR3 in amino acids: CSAVTGRFPGELFF. CDR3 DNA: TGCAGCGCGGTGACAGGGCGGTTTCCCGGGGAGCTGTTTTTT.

The chain recombines TRBV5-8 with TRBJ1-3; weak D call: TRBD1 (6 bases). Trimming shortened V by 7 bases and J by 0 bases, and 14 bases separated the two germline ends. From germline, CDR1 is SGHTS and CDR2 YDEGEE. The CDR3 length is 15 residues. CDR3 residues: CASPGTPLSGNTIYF. As DNA, the CDR3 is TGTGCCAGCCCCGGGACACCGCTCTCTGGAAACACCATATATTTT.

CDR3 DNA sequence: TGCAGCGGAGGCGCGGAGAACACTGAAGCTTTCTTT. Protein product: CSGGAENTEAFF. The J gene is TRBJ1-1, the V gene TRBV29-1, with unresolved D. The germline V gene has CDR1 SQVTM and CDR2 ANQGSEA. The V end was cut by 7 bases, the J end by 1 base, with 10 bases between. This CDR3 spans 12 amino acids.

There are a few counts of this clone. CDR3 coding DNA: TGTGCCAGCAGCTTCGGTGGGGGAGGCTACGAGCAGTACTTC. Translated: CASSFGGGGYEQYF. The gene calls are TRBV7-9 and TRBJ2-7; D perhaps matches TRBD2 (6 bases). CDR1 SEHNR and CDR2 FQNEAQ come from the germline V gene (reference sequence). The CDR3 extends over 14 amino acids. Trimming shortened V by 3 bases and J by 3 bases, and 12 bases separated the two germline ends.

The V gene is TRBV23-1, the J gene TRBJ1-5; D unclear. TRBV23-1 is labeled an ORF, and its function is uncertain. V lost 2 bases to trimming and J lost 0 bases, with 8 bases between them. CDR3 size: 15 residues. This chain's CDR3 is CASSQLHRSNQPQHF. CDR3 DNA: TGCGCCAGCAGTCAACTCCATCGTAGCAATCAGCCCCAGCATTTT.

V usage is TRBV6-5 and J usage is TRBJ2-5; D is undetermined. Germline CDR1 MNHEY, CDR2 SVGAGI. V was pared by 0 bases and J by 1 base, with 9 bases between. This CDR3 is built from 15 residues. The CDR3: CASSYSRRVQETQYF. CDR3 coding DNA: TGTGCCAGCAGTTACTCGAGGAGAGTCCAAGAGACCCAGTACTTC.

The chain combines TRBV7-2 with TRBJ2-2; 7 positions match TRBD2. Germline values: CDR1 SGHTA, CDR2 FQGNSA. Unmatched junction bases numbered 9, after V lost 4 bases and J lost 7 bases. The CDR3 length is 15 residues. CDR3 bases: TGTGCCAGCAGCTCCTTGGCGGGAGAGCACGGGGAGCTGTTTTTT. Translating it yields CASSSLAGEHGELFF.

CDR3 loop: CASSASSGETYEQYF. The CDR3 region has the DNA TGTGCCAGCAGCGCAAGTAGCGGGGAGACCTACGAGCAGTACTTC. The chain employs TRBV5-8 and TRBJ2-7, with TRBD2 identical over 8 bases. Germline V lookup: CDR1 SGHTS, CDR2 YDEGEE. The CDR3 has 15 residues. With V trimmed by 4 bases and J by 2 bases, 8 bases remained unmatched.

This chain links TRBV7-3 with TRBJ1-1; TRBD1 matches 8 bases. Losses at the gene ends were 4 bases for V and 4 bases for J; bases not matched to a gene: 2. CDR3 size: 13 residues. Germline CDR1 SGHTA, CDR2 FQGTGA. The CDR3 spells CASSSDRGTEAFF. The CDR3 DNA reads as TGTGCCAGCAGCTCCGACAGGGGCACTGAAGCTTTCTTT. The entire variable domain, with the rest obtained from reference TRBV7-3 and TRBJ1-1, is as follows: GAGVSQTPSNKVTEKGKYVELRCDPISGHTALYWYRQSLGQGPEFLIYFQGTGAADDSGLPNDRFFAVRPEGSVSTLKIQRTERGDSAVYLCASSSDRGTEAFFGQGTRLTVV.

V usage is TRBV5-4 and J usage is TRBJ2-2, with 9 bases matching TRBD2. This CDR3 is 18 amino acids long. J was trimmed by 5 bases and V by 4 bases; bases with no gene match: 15. CDR1 is SGHNT, CDR2 YYREEE, per germline (reference sequence). The DNA for the CDR3 is TGTGCCAGCAGCGGGGCGATGGACCCGGGACTAGCTACCGGGGAGCTGTTTTTT. Encoded protein: CASSGAMDPGLATGELFF.

The J gene is TRBJ2-2, the V gene TRBV11-3; D is possibly TRBD2 (7 bases). Germline loops: CDR1 SGHNT, CDR2 YENEEA. This CDR3 is built from 14 residues. Trimming removed 6 bases from V and 3 bases from J, with 11 bases in between. The CDR3 is CASRKGGDTGELFF. The CDR3 DNA reads TGTGCCAGCAGAAAGGGGGGGGACACCGGGGAGCTGTTTTTT.

V is TRBV10-3 and J is TRBJ2-3; 7 bases are a match to TRBD2. Germline assignment: CDR1 ENHRY and CDR2 SYGVKD. The CDR3 has 15 amino acids. V was clipped by 1 base and J by 4 bases; unmatched bases: 5. The CDR3 loop reads CAISEYGGSADTQYF. The CDR3 DNA sequence: TGTGCCATCAGTGAGTACGGCGGGAGCGCAGATACGCAGTATTTT.

J is TRBJ2-2 and V is TRBV29-1; D is undetermined. Trimming took 4 bases from V and 6 from J, leaving 6 bases between them. In germline, CDR1 is SQVTM, CDR2 ANQGSEA. CDR3 length equals 11 residues. The CDR3 region has the DNA TGCAGCGTTGTTTCGGCCGGGGAGCTGTTTTTT. Its translation: CSVVSAGELFF.

This clone was observed a single time. V usage is TRBV27 and J usage is TRBJ2-7; 9 bases are a match to TRBD1. CDR1 is MNHEY and CDR2 is SMNVEV in the germline V gene (reference sequence). V dropped 2 bases and J dropped 7; count of bases not matched to a gene: 6. This CDR3 is 14 amino acids long. In nucleotides, the CDR3 is TGTGCCAGCAGTTTAGGGACAGGGACGCGGGAGCAGTACTTC. Its protein product is CASSLGTGTREQYF.

V gene TRBV19 combines with J gene TRBJ1-5, with a possible D match to TRBD1 (5 bases). The ends were cut back, 4 bases at V and 0 bases at J, with 10 bases in the middle. Germline V gene lookup returns CDR1 LNHDA and CDR2 SQIVND (reference sequence). This CDR3 has 15 residues. CDR3 nucleotides: TGTGCCAGTAGTAGAGGGGATTATAGCAATCAGCCCCAGCATTTT. Amino acid sequence: CASSRGDYSNQPQHF.

CDR3 in amino acids: CASRQNRGQGVTGELFF. DNA of the CDR3: TGCGCCAGCAGGCAGAACAGAGGACAGGGGGTGACCGGGGAGCTGTTTTTT. V is TRBV23-1 and J is TRBJ2-2; 10 nucleotides align to TRBD1. TRBV23-1 is marked as an open reading frame, function uncertain. There are 17 residues in the CDR3. V was pared by 6 bases and J by 5 bases, with 12 bases of the junction left unmatched.

This clone was detected a few times. The chain links TRBV29-1 to TRBJ1-1; a weak D match, TRBD1 (5 bases). There are 13 residues in the CDR3. Germline CDR1 and CDR2: SQVTM and ANQGSEA. V shed 2 bases and J shed 0 bases, with 7 bases lying between them. The CDR3, as DNA: TGCAGCGTTGAAAGACAGATGAACACTGAAGCTTTCTTT. Translating gives CSVERQMNTEAFF. Complete variable domain (other parts from reference TRBV29-1 and TRBJ1-1): SAVISQKPSRDICQRGTSLTIQCQVDSQVTMMFWYRQQPGQSLTLIATANQGSEATYESGFVIDKFPISRPNLTFSTLTVSNMSPEDSSIYLCSVERQMNTEAFFGQGTRLTVV.

The chain recombines TRBV5-1 with TRBJ2-1; D is unclear. CDR3 length: 11 amino acids. Per the germline V gene, CDR1 is SGHRS and CDR2 is YFSETQ. V dropped 1 base and J dropped 8 bases, with 4 bases sitting between them. CDR3 bases: TGCGCCAGCAGCTTGCTCGATGAGCAGTTCTTC. It is translated as CASSLLDEQFF.

The J gene is TRBJ1-5, the V gene TRBV9, with TRBD1 as a possible D gene (5 bases). This CDR3 has 14 amino acids. V lost 4 bases to trimming and J lost 2 bases, with 10 bases between them. Germline V gene sequence: CDR1 SGDLS, CDR2 YYNGEE. The CDR3 region has the DNA TGTGCCAGCAGCCCCCGGGGGGGCAATCAGCCCCAGCATTTT. As protein: CASSPRGGNQPQHF.